These 16 T cell receptor beta chains share one sample of origin, sequenced in a study of blood T cell repertoires in COVID-19. Only in-frame clones appear in the TCRdb table, and some are missing; sequencing was by immunoSEQ multiplex PCR. Of about 35,000 clones listed, under 90% are singletons. The sequenced sample consisted of peripheral blood. These receptors all come from a man aged 45-65 years with acute or convalescent COVID-19.

V is TRBV27 and J is TRBJ1-5; D is possibly TRBD1 (5 bases). Germline V gives CDR1 MNHEY, CDR2 SMNVEV (reference sequence). There are 16 residues in the CDR3. Trimming left V 6 bases short and J 0 bases short, with 15 bases between. CDR3 sequence (DNA): TGTGCCAGCAGCCCCGCCTTCCAGGGTAGCAATCAGCCCCAGCATTTT. Its translation: CASSPAFQGSNQPQHF.

This clone ranks as medium-sized (0.01 to 0.1%). This chain uses TRBV3-1 (or the pseudogene TRBV3-2) with TRBJ2-7; 8 bases align to TRBD1. Per the germline V gene, CDR1 is LGHDT and CDR2 is YNNKEL (reference sequence). V lost 5 bases, J lost 3 bases, and 3 bases stayed unmatched. CDR3 length: 13 amino acids. This CDR3 reads CASSTTGGYEQYF. CDR3 DNA: TGTGCCAGCAGCACTACAGGGGGCTACGAGCAGTACTTC.

The CDR3 DNA is TGTGCCAGCAGTGAAGTGGACTTGGAGGGGACTGAAGCTTTCTTT. This sequence encodes CASSEVDLEGTEAFF. The genes are TRBV2 and TRBJ1-1, with D possibly matching TRBD1 (5 bases). This CDR3 has 15 amino acids. Looked up from germline, CDR1 is SNHLY and CDR2 is FYNNEI. V lost 1 base, J lost 5 bases, and 14 bases lay in between.

CDR3: CASSLTGVGTEAFF. The CDR3 bases are TGTGCCAGCAGCTTAACAGGGGTGGGGACTGAAGCTTTCTTT. The V and J genes are TRBV7-9 and TRBJ1-1; TRBD1 matches 7 bases. With 2 bases clipped from V and 5 bases from J, the junction kept 5 bases outside the gene matches. Germline loops: CDR1 SEHNR, CDR2 FQNEAQ (reference sequence). CDR3 length equals 14 residues.

The rearrangement uses TRBV4-1 and TRBJ1-1, with unresolved D. The CDR3 sequence is 16 residues long. The germline gives CDR1 MGHRA, CDR2 YSYEKL. Trimming took off 0 bases at V and 0 bases at J, with 11 bases between the two ends. CDR3 amino acids: CASSQEEGRVNTEAFF. The DNA of the CDR3 is TGCGCCAGCAGCCAAGAAGAGGGCAGAGTGAACACTGAAGCTTTCTTT.

The chain couples TRBV4-1 to TRBJ1-6, with 7 positions matching TRBD1. Germline lookup yields CDR1 MGHRA and CDR2 YSYEKL. Trimming removed 2 bases from V and 3 bases from J; junction bases left unmatched: 4. This CDR3 has 16 amino acids. CDR3 sequence (DNA): TGCGCCAGCAGCCAAACCGGGACAGACTATAATTCACCCCTCCACTTT. It codes for CASSQTGTDYNSPLHF.

The chain is built from TRBV6-4 and TRBJ2-2; 9 bases agree with TRBD2. There are 20 residues in the CDR3. The ends lost 2 bases at V and 0 bases at J; junction bases unmatched: 13. CDR1 is MRHNA, CDR2 SNTAGT, per germline. Here the CDR3 reads CASSDASGGWRESNTGELFF. In DNA form, the CDR3 reads TGTGCCAGCAGTGACGCCAGCGGGGGGTGGCGGGAATCGAACACCGGGGAGCTGTTTTTT.

The chain links TRBV6-2 or TRBV6-3 to TRBJ2-1; 13 bases agree with TRBD2. The germline CDR1 and CDR2 sequences are MNHEY and SVGEGT. This CDR3 region has 15 residues. J gave up 8 bases and V 5 bases, and 6 bases lay outside the gene matches. The CDR3 is CASSPLAGGQHEQFF. The CDR3, as DNA: TGTGCCAGCAGTCCACTAGCGGGAGGGCAGCATGAGCAGTTCTTC.

The chain is built from TRBV6-1 and TRBJ1-5, with D possibly being TRBD1 (5 bases). The CDR3 has 14 residues. Trimming took 3 bases from V and 7 from J, leaving 13 bases between them. Germline lookup yields CDR1 MNHNS and CDR2 SASEGT. For the CDR3, the DNA is TGTGCCAGCAGTGACGCAGGGTCGGTGCAGCCCCAGCATTTT. The encoded protein is CASSDAGSVQPQHF.

J is TRBJ2-6 and V is TRBV7-3; 7 bases map to TRBD1. CDR3 length equals 17 residues. The V gene end was trimmed by 4 bases and the J gene end by 2 bases; junction bases not matched to a gene: 8. Looked up from germline, CDR1 is SGHTA and CDR2 is FQGTGA. CDR3 nucleotides: TGTGCCAGCAGCTCCTCAGGGGGATCTCCTGGGGCCAACGTCCTGACTTTC. This encodes CASSSSGGSPGANVLTF.

The chain recombines TRBV19 with TRBJ2-3; 9 bases fit TRBD2. Germline V CDR1 and CDR2: LNHDA, SQIVND (reference sequence). CDR3 length: 15 amino acids. The trim removed 6 bases at V and 5 bases at J, leaving 9 bases unmatched. The CDR3 here is CASRSSGRSVDTQYF. The CDR3 DNA sequence: TGTGCCAGTAGGAGTAGCGGGAGATCTGTAGATACGCAGTATTTT.

This clone has a single count. V gene TRBV25-1 combines with J gene TRBJ2-7; D ambiguous. V was shortened by 0 bases and J by 0 bases, with 12 bases between the two germline ends. The CDR3 contains 16 residues. Germline-derived CDR1 and CDR2 are MGHDK and SYGVNS. DNA of the CDR3: TGTGCCAGCAGTGAATATCCGACACAGAGCTCCTACGAGCAGTACTTC. Translation: CASSEYPTQSSYEQYF.

This chain joins TRBV2 and TRBJ1-1, with 8 positions matching TRBD1. The ends lost 3 bases at V and 6 bases at J; junction bases unmatched: 3. Germline V gives CDR1 SNHLY, CDR2 FYNNEI. The length of the CDR3 is 13 residues. This chain's CDR3 is CASSETGASEAFF. CDR3 coding DNA: TGTGCCAGCAGTGAGACAGGGGCGTCTGAAGCTTTCTTT.

This clone has only one observation. The chain joins TRBV4-2 to TRBJ1-6; 7 bases align to TRBD1. From germline, CDR1 is LGHNA and CDR2 YNFKEQ. The V segment lost 0 bases and the J segment 7 bases; nucleotides outside the gene matches: 6. The CDR3 has 16 residues. CDR3 loop: CASSQEGTAANSPLHF. The DNA of the CDR3 is TGTGCCAGCAGCCAAGAAGGGACAGCAGCGAATTCACCCCTCCACTTT.

This clone came up a few times. V usage is TRBV5-1 and J usage is TRBJ2-1; tentatively, D is TRBD2 (5 bases). The CDR3 is made up of 14 amino acids. V gave up 2 bases and J gave up 7 bases, with 13 bases separating them. CDR1 SGHRS and CDR2 YFSETQ come from the germline V gene. The CDR3 here is CASSLAVATNEQFF. The CDR3, as DNA: TGCGCCAGCAGCTTAGCGGTTGCTACAAATGAGCAGTTCTTC.

The V call is TRBV7-2, the J call TRBJ2-5; D call uncertain. This CDR3 comprises 14 residues. Germline lookup yields CDR1 SGHTA and CDR2 FQGNSA. V dropped 3 bases and J dropped 1 base, with 9 bases sitting between them. This CDR3 is CASSFRGLQETQYF. For the CDR3, the DNA is TGTGCCAGCAGCTTCCGCGGCCTCCAAGAGACCCAGTACTTC. The entire variable domain, with the rest obtained from reference TRBV7-2 and TRBJ2-5, is as follows: GAGVSQSPSNKVTEKGKDVELRCDPISGHTALYWYRQSLGQGLEFLIYFQGNSAPDKSGLPSDRFSAERTGGSVSTLTIQRTQQEDSAVYLCASSFRGLQETQYFGPGTRLLVL.